Following are 20 T cell receptor beta chains from one sample sequenced in a study of T cells in women clearing cervical HPV infection. Measured with immunoSEQ multiplex PCR; TCRdb has only the in-frame clones, and not every one. The sample yields about 39,000 clones, of which the top ten take up less than 8%. Sequencing input: blood buffy coat. These receptors originate from a woman aged 18-69 years with a cervical HPV16 infection that either progressed to CIN3+ or cleared (not recorded which).

With respect to this clone: Read sequence stops 3 residues before the CDR3 end, and the germline J gene provides the missing end. The V and J genes are TRBV4-2 and TRBJ2-4, with 8 bases matching TRBD2. The CDR3 runs 16 residues. Trimming took 0 bases from V and 7 from J; bases not matched to a gene: 8. CDR1 and CDR2 (germline): LGHNA, YNFKEQ. The CDR3 protein is CASSQDLAGGSNIQYF. CDR3 DNA, as far as it was read: TGTGCCAGCAGCCAAGATCTGGCGGGGGGTTCCAACATT.

On this clone: The CDR3 goes on 3 residues after the read ends, and that part is filled in from the germline J gene. The rearrangement uses TRBV20-1 and TRBJ2-1, with a tentative D call TRBD1 (6 bases). V lost 8 bases and J 2 bases, leaving 16 bases between the germline ends. From germline, CDR1 is DFQATT and CDR2 SNEGSKA (reference sequence). This CDR3 contains 14 residues. Partial CDR3 DNA: TGCAGTCCAATGAACAGGGAGACCTACAATGAG. Residues: CSPMNRETYNE. The whole CDR3 reads CSPMNRETYNEQFF.

The CDR3 region is CSSGQNTEAFF. Partial CDR3 DNA: TGCAGTTCAGGACAGAACACTGAA. The chain combines TRBV20-1 with TRBJ1-1, with D possibly matching TRBD1 (5 bases). Sequencing ends 3 residues short of the CDR3 end; the germline J gene provides the rest. CDR1 DFQATT and CDR2 SNEGSKA come from the germline V gene (reference sequence). Trimming took 8 bases from V and 1 from J, leaving 8 bases between them. CDR3 length equals 11 residues.

Remarks on this clone: Coverage ceases 3 residues before the CDR3 finishes, and the germline J gene fills in the end. The V call is TRBV2, the J call TRBJ2-2; D is possibly TRBD2 (5 bases). The CDR3 spans 14 residues. The germline CDR1 and CDR2 sequences are SNHLY and FYNNEI. The CDR3 loop is CASSRAGQDSPLFF. The part of the CDR3 DNA that was read is TGTGCCAGCAGTCGGGCGGGCCAGGATTCACCG.

As for this clone: The read halts 3 residues ahead of the CDR3 end, with the missing end drawn from the germline J gene. The chain employs TRBV18 and TRBJ1-2, with TRBD1 identical over 7 bases. Per the germline V gene, CDR1 is KGHSH and CDR2 is LQKENI. The CDR3 is made up of 14 amino acids. The CDR3 here is CASSRGQTYNDYTF. CDR3 DNA, as far as it was read: TGTGCCAGCTCACGGGGACAGACCTACAATGAC.

As for this clone: Coverage ceases 3 residues before the CDR3 finishes, and the germline J gene fills in the end. The chain recombines TRBV7-2 with TRBJ2-1; tentative D call: TRBD2 (7 bases). The CDR3 has 15 amino acids. Germline-derived CDR1 and CDR2 are SGHTA and FQGNSA. V was clipped by 5 bases and J by 7 bases, with 18 bases between them. CDR3 DNA (partial): TGTGCCAGCAGCGTCCGCGGGGGCGAAGGGAATGAG. This sequence encodes CASSVRGGEGNE. The full CDR3 sequence reads CASSVRGGEGNEQFF.

Concerning this clone: The read halts 3 residues ahead of the CDR3 end, with the missing end drawn from the germline J gene. V is TRBV6-2 or TRBV6-3 and J is TRBJ1-2; a weak D match, TRBD1 (5 bases). The germline V and J ends were trimmed by 2 bases and 7 bases, with 20 bases remaining between them. Germline V lookup: CDR1 MNHEY, CDR2 SVGEGT. This CDR3 is built from 16 residues. The sequenced part of the CDR3 DNA is TGTGCCAGCAGTTACGATGGGTCAGACAGTTTCGGTGGC. It encodes CASSYDGSDSFGG. In full, the CDR3 is CASSYDGSDSFGGYTF.

As to this clone: The missing CDR3 end, 3 residues past where the read stops, is filled in from the germline J gene. V usage is TRBV11-2 and J usage is TRBJ1-4; D gene unclear. CDR1 and CDR2 from the germline V gene are SGHAT and FQNNGV. CDR3 length: 13 residues. The CDR3 bases that were read are TGTGCCAGCAGCTTGATAGAGACTTCACCA. Its protein product is CASSLIETSP. In full, the CDR3 reads CASSLIETSPLFF.

In the case of this clone: The read is 3 residues too short to cover the CDR3 end, so that end is filled in from the germline J gene. The chain carries TRBV19 and TRBJ1-2; 9 positions match TRBD1. The CDR3 is made up of 18 amino acids. Germline CDR1 reads LNHDA; CDR2 reads SQIVND (reference sequence). CDR3 in amino acids: CASSIPGQGFQAKNIYTF. The sequenced part of the CDR3 DNA is TGTGCCAGTAGTATCCCGGGACAGGGATTTCAAGCCAAAAACATC.

Of note for this clone: Read data end 3 residues before the CDR3 end; the end is taken from the germline J gene. The rearrangement uses TRBV14 and TRBJ2-7, with D possibly being TRBD2 (7 bases). The length of the CDR3 is 13 residues. Germline V gene data show CDR1 as SGHDN and CDR2 as FVKESK. Trimming removed 9 bases at V and 2 bases at J, with 14 bases between. CDR3 DNA, as far as it was read: TGTGCCAGGGGGGGGGCGGGCCCCTACGAG. It yields the protein CARGGAGPYE. The full CDR3 reads CARGGAGPYEQYF.

About this clone itself: The observed sequence ends 3 residues before the CDR3 terminus, with the missing tail filled in from the germline J gene. The chain recombines TRBV5-4 with TRBJ1-1, with a possible D match to TRBD1 (6 bases). This CDR3 spans 14 amino acids. Deletions cut 4 bases from V and 1 base from J, with 11 bases between. Germline assignment: CDR1 SGHNT and CDR2 YYREEE (reference sequence). CDR3 DNA (partial): TGTGCCAGCAGCCCTGGACAGCGGAACACTGAA. The encoded protein is CASSPGQRNTE. The full-length CDR3 reads as CASSPGQRNTEAFF.

Points on this clone: Sequencing ends 3 residues short of the CDR3 end; the germline J gene provides the rest. The chain recombines TRBV5-1 with TRBJ2-2; TRBD2 matches at 9 bases. The CDR3 length is 15 residues. Per the germline V gene, CDR1 is SGHRS and CDR2 is YFSETQ. The V segment lost 7 bases and the J segment 2 bases; nucleotides outside the gene matches: 6. CDR3 DNA (partial): TGCGCCAGCTCCGAAGCGGGAGGAAACACCGGGGAG. This codes for CASSEAGGNTGE. The entire CDR3 sequence reads CASSEAGGNTGELFF.

About this clone: The CDR3 extends 3 residues past the end of the read, so its final part is completed from the germline J gene. The chain carries TRBV11-2 and TRBJ2-1; a weak D match, TRBD2 (5 bases). Germline CDR1 is SGHAT and CDR2 is FQNNGV. Deletions cut 3 bases from V and 6 bases from J, with 15 bases between. The CDR3 contains 15 residues. The part of the CDR3 DNA that was read is TGTGCCAGCAGCTTGGGCCCCTCGGGGTCCAATGAG. It yields the protein CASSLGPSGSNE. The complete CDR3 protein is CASSLGPSGSNEQFF.

This clone is called medium-sized based on its frequency. The read comes to an end 3 residues before the CDR3 does, leaving the germline J gene to fill in the end. The chain combines TRBV19 with TRBJ2-3; D may be TRBD2 (6 bases). This CDR3 has 14 residues. V was clipped by 5 bases and J by 2 bases, with 11 bases between them. CDR1 is LNHDA, CDR2 SQIVND, per germline (reference sequence). CDR3 loop: CASSVGGATDTQYF. The CDR3 DNA, read in part, is TGTGCCAGTAGTGTCGGCGGGGCCACAGATACG.

As regards this clone: The CDR3 end lies 3 residues beyond the end of the read and is filled in from the germline J gene. The chain recombines TRBV6-2 or TRBV6-3 with TRBJ1-1, with a possible D match to TRBD1 (5 bases). This CDR3 is 15 amino acids long. Germline V gives CDR1 MNHEY, CDR2 SVGEGT. Between the trimmed V and J ends, which lost 6 bases and 3 bases, there was a span of 17 bases. CDR3 in amino acids: CASRETNRPHTEAFF. The CDR3 bases that were read are TGTGCCAGCAGGGAGACGAACAGGCCTCACACTGAA.

Concerning this clone: The read ends 3 residues shy of where the CDR3 ends; the end is completed using the germline J gene. The chain carries TRBV6-2 or TRBV6-3 and TRBJ1-2; D is ambiguous. The CDR3 runs 12 residues. Germline V gene sequence: CDR1 MNHEY, CDR2 SVGEGT. CDR3 DNA (partial): TGTGCCAGCAGTTCTAGCACAGATACC. The encoded protein is CASSSSTDT. The complete CDR3 reads CASSSSTDTYTF.

In the case of this clone: The observed sequence ends 3 residues before the CDR3 terminus, with the missing tail filled in from the germline J gene. The rearrangement uses TRBV19 and TRBJ1-4; no definite D call. This CDR3 comprises 14 residues. Germline V gives CDR1 LNHDA, CDR2 SQIVND (reference sequence). The sequenced CDR3 bases are TGTGCCAGTAGTAGAAACACCGATAATTCACCA. Translated, it gives CASSRNTDNSP. The full CDR3 reads CASSRNTDNSPLFF.

Worth noting for this clone: The read comes to an end 3 residues before the CDR3 does, leaving the germline J gene to fill in the end. The genes are TRBV19 and TRBJ2-1, with TRBD2 matching 13 bases. The V gene end was trimmed by 8 bases and the J gene end by 1 base; junction bases not matched to a gene: 8. The CDR3 loop spans 17 amino acids. Germline V gene sequence: CDR1 LNHDA, CDR2 SQIVND (reference sequence). CDR3 protein: CASSWTSGRGSYNEQFF. The DNA read from the CDR3 is TGTGCCAGTTCTTGGACTAGCGGGAGAGGGTCCTACAATGAG.

Of note for this clone: The missing CDR3 end, 3 residues past where the read stops, is filled in from the germline J gene. V and J are TRBV10-3 and TRBJ2-7; possibly TRBD1 for D (6 bases). Germline V gene data show CDR1 as ENHRY and CDR2 as SYGVKD. There are 13 residues in the CDR3. V lost 8 bases and J 2 bases, leaving 13 bases between the germline ends. Here the CDR3 reads CAIEGDGTYEQYF. CDR3 bases read: TGTGCCATCGAGGGGGACGGTACCTACGAG.

Concerning this clone: The read ends 3 residues early relative to the CDR3; the germline J gene fills the gap. The chain carries TRBV19 and TRBJ2-5, with TRBD2 as a possible D gene (6 bases). Germline V lookup: CDR1 LNHDA, CDR2 SQIVND (reference sequence). The CDR3 length is 13 residues. Trimming took off 5 bases at V and 7 bases at J, with 14 bases between the two ends. Partial CDR3 DNA: TGTGCCAGTAGTCCCCAGCGGGCCGGGACC. Amino acid sequence: CASSPQRAGT. The entire CDR3 is CASSPQRAGTQYF.